Detailed here is one TCR beta chain. What this receptor recognizes is not known. Sequenced on a NextSeq 550. The Human TCR Profiling Kit (MiLaboratory) was used to make UMI-labeled 5' RACE TRB cDNA libraries. The full amount of extracted RNA was used for cDNA synthesis, and the full amount of resulting cDNA was used for PCR amplification. The libraries were made side by side, with each library going through the same number of PCR cycles. The published analysis was carried out like this. With a requirement of at least two reads per UMI, MIGEC and MiXCR extracted about 50,000 +/- 10,000 unique UMI-labeled TRB cDNA molecules per library. Each library averaged about 40,000 +/- 10,000 functional in-frame TRB CDR3 nucleotide clonotypes without stop codons. After each sample was downsampled to 5000 UMI-labeled TRB molecules, VDJtools was used to calculate diversity metrics such as normalized Shannon-Wiener and Chao1. VDJtools computed clonotype-size-weighted physicochemical properties of the central five CDR3 residues: interaction energy, strength, volume and Kidera factor 4. The reads, reprocessed by TCRdb, yield one row per CDR3 protein sequence and no DNA. The V and J calls come from TCRdb's annotation, not from the publication. The sample has around 5,300 distinct CDR3 sequences on record. 2.5% to 3% of the sample belongs to the ten largest clones.

The data were taken from a study of CXCR3-negative and CXCR3-positive naive CD8 T cells (dated by TCRdb to about 2019). Background on the whole study: In total, some 140 million TRB reads were obtained, corresponding to roughly 1.5 +/- 0.3 million reads per library. Data from 11 donors, pooled across two independent experiments, went into the diversity and physicochemical repertoire analyses. For the TRBV-TRBJ cluster analysis, the naive subsets came from 5 or 6 donors, while the memory cells came from 3 donors.

CDR3 length: 15 amino acids, cysteine to phenylalanine. Only the protein is on record. From a lookup of the germline V gene, CDR1 and CDR2 are SGHVS and FQNEAQ. For each CD8+ T cell subset, flow sorting was done in triplicate, and 300,000 or so cells per subset went directly into RLT lysis buffer. To exclude memory contaminants, naive CD8+ T cells were stringently defined as CD45RO-CCR7+CD27+CD95-. Standard density gradient centrifugation was used to isolate peripheral blood mononuclear cells from buffy coats. A FACSAria III was used to flow-sort naive CXCR3-negative and CXCR3-positive CD8+ T cells. Total RNA was extracted from sorted cells with an RNeasy Mini Kit. What the research found in general, with its limitations: CXCR3 expression partially decreased after cryopreservation, so most assays used freshly isolated PBMCs. Within the same donor, TRBV-TRBJ usage looked similar between naive CXCR3-negative and CXCR3-positive cells, but memory cells had distinct patterns. TRB CDR3s from CXCR3-positive naive cells showed higher hydrophobicity (lower Kidera factor 4), lower energy, and higher strength and volume indices than CXCR3-negative naive cells. Because surface CD5, which is linked to self-reactivity in mice, was comparable between the naive subsets, TCR interaction strength was also inferred from TRB CDR3 physicochemical properties. Both naive subsets had comparably high repertoire diversity, while memory CD8+ T cells had much lower repertoire diversity.

The receptor chain draws on TRBV7-8 and TRBJ2-5; TCRdb picks TRBD2, but there is no DNA to check that call. The receptor was isolated from a human donor in good health. Some clones in this sample may be carry-over from other donors' samples. The sample comprised naive CXCR3- CD8+ T cells from blood. This sample's cell subset or site label indicates: CD45RO-CCR7+CD27+CD95- naive CD8+ T cells lacking CXCR3 (TNR3-). The CDR3 amino acid sequence is: CASSQPGYGEETQYF.